A single sample is the source of the 9 T cell receptor beta chains below, sequenced in a study of T cells in localized non-small cell lung cancer. Sequencing was performed with immunoSEQ multiplex PCR; in TCRdb, only in-frame clones are kept and a portion is missing. The data hold roughly 25,000 clones, with around nine tenths observed a single time. Source: peripheral blood, taken before any cancer treatment. These receptors were obtained from a woman between 35 and 70 years old with stage I lung adenocarcinoma.

The rearrangement joins TRBV7-9 to TRBJ2-1; TRBD2 matches at 8 bases. Germline V gene lookup returns CDR1 SEHNR and CDR2 FQNEAQ (reference sequence). J was trimmed by 0 bases and V by 7 bases; bases with no gene match: 8. The CDR3 runs to 16 residues. The CDR3 sequence: CASNPESGSSYNEQFF. CDR3 nucleotides: TGTGCCAGCAACCCGGAGAGCGGGAGCTCCTACAATGAGCAGTTCTTC.

As DNA, the CDR3 is TGCGCCAGCAGCCAAGACGGGACCCCCTACGAGCAGTACTTC. It encodes CASSQDGTPYEQYF. This rearrangement joins TRBV4-1 to TRBJ2-7; the D call may be TRBD1 or TRBD2 (5 bases each). Germline V CDR1 and CDR2: MGHRA, YSYEKL. There are 14 residues in the CDR3. Trimming stripped 0 bases from V and 2 bases from J, with 8 bases between.

CDR3 in amino acids: CASSPDSNEQFF. The DNA of the CDR3 is TGTGCCAGCTCACCGGATAGCAATGAGCAGTTCTTC. This rearrangement joins TRBV18 to TRBJ2-1; no definite D call. This CDR3 contains 12 residues. Deletions cut 3 bases from V and 6 bases from J, with 6 bases between. From germline, CDR1 is KGHSH and CDR2 LQKENI. Combining the CDR3 with reference TRBV18 and TRBJ2-1 gives the whole variable domain NAGVMQNPRHLVRRRGQEARLRCSPMKGHSHVYWYRQLPEEGLKFMVYLQKENIIDESGMPKERFSAEFPKEGPSILRIQQVVRGDSAAYFCASSPDSNEQFFGPGTRLTVL.

The chain couples TRBV5-6 to TRBJ2-7; D is perhaps TRBD2 (5 bases). The CDR3 extends over 14 amino acids. V lost 4 bases and J 2 bases, leaving 13 bases between the germline ends. CDR1 is SGHDT and CDR2 is YYEEEE in the germline V gene. The CDR3 bases are TGTGCCAGCAGCCCTGAGGCCGGGGCCTACGAGCAGTACTTC. Amino acid sequence: CASSPEAGAYEQYF. Full variable domain (missing parts from reference TRBV5-6 and TRBJ2-7): DAGVTQSPTHLIKTRGQQVTLRCSPKSGHDTVSWYQQALGQGPQFIFQYYEEEERQRGNFPDRFSGHQFPNYSSELNVNALLLGDSALYLCASSPEAGAYEQYFGPGTRLTVT.

This sequence joins TRBV28 and TRBJ2-5; 8 bases are shared with TRBD1. The V segment lost 6 bases and the J segment 4 bases; nucleotides outside the gene matches: 7. Looked up from germline, CDR1 is MDHEN and CDR2 is SYDVKM. The CDR3 consists of 14 residues. CDR3 in amino acids: CASRLDRGGETQYF. CDR3 coding DNA: TGTGCCAGCAGACTCGACAGGGGCGGAGAGACCCAGTACTTC.

The CDR3 nucleotides read TGTGCCAGCAGCTTCACCAGGACAGTCTACGAGCAGTACTTC. Protein sequence: CASSFTRTVYEQYF. V and J are TRBV11-2 and TRBJ2-7, with a possible D match to TRBD1 (6 bases). This CDR3 is built from 14 residues. Germline values: CDR1 SGHAT, CDR2 FQNNGV. V was trimmed by 3 bases and J by 3 bases, leaving 12 bases between them.

This rearrangement joins TRBV5-1 to TRBJ2-1; 9 bases are a match to TRBD2. This CDR3 has 16 residues. Unmatched junction bases numbered 8, after V lost 0 bases and J lost 7 bases. Germline V gene data show CDR1 as SGHRS and CDR2 as YFSETQ. CDR3 region: CASSLDVSGRSNEQFF. In DNA, the CDR3 is TGCGCCAGCAGCTTGGATGTGAGCGGGAGGAGTAATGAGCAGTTCTTC.

The CDR3 reads CASSVRDSFTDTQYF. The CDR3, as DNA: TGTGCCAGCAGCGTTCGGGACAGTTTCACAGATACGCAGTATTTT. The chain has TRBV9 and TRBJ2-3; TRBD1 aligns across 7 bases. Germline CDR1 and CDR2: SGDLS and YYNGEE. After removal of 2 bases from V and 2 bases from J, the junction contained 5 bases not matched to a gene. The CDR3 spans 15 residues.

The chain combines TRBV28 with TRBJ2-7; D possibly uses TRBD1 or TRBD2 (6 bases each). Between the trimmed V and J ends, which lost 2 bases and 6 bases, there was a span of 41 bases. Germline assignment: CDR1 MDHEN and CDR2 SYDVKM. The CDR3 totals 23 residues. The CDR3 sequence is CASSLEAGSGARTGSRRGREQYF. The CDR3 coding sequence is TGTGCCAGCAGTTTAGAGGCGGGATCAGGGGCTCGGACGGGATCAAGAAGAGGACGCGAGCAGTACTTC.